The subject of this entry is one TCR beta chain. The data belong to a study of control samples from healthy donors and cancer patients. Some clones are missing from TCRdb's copy, which holds only in-frame ones; the method was immunoSEQ multiplex PCR. Of about 120,000 clones listed, more than 75% were seen once; the top ten hold less than 3%. Germline CDR1 and CDR2: SEHNR and FQNEAQ (reference sequence). There are 15 residues in the CDR3. Deletions cut 1 base from V and 4 bases from J, with 14 bases between. This chain links TRBV7-9 with TRBJ2-7, with D possibly matching TRBD1 (7 bases). The sequenced material came from blood. This receptor was identified in a woman aged 70-85 years in good health. CDR3 bases: TGTGCCAGCAGCTTAGGCGGGACAGTCGGTTACGAGCAGTACTTC. Protein product: CASSLGGTVGYEQYF.